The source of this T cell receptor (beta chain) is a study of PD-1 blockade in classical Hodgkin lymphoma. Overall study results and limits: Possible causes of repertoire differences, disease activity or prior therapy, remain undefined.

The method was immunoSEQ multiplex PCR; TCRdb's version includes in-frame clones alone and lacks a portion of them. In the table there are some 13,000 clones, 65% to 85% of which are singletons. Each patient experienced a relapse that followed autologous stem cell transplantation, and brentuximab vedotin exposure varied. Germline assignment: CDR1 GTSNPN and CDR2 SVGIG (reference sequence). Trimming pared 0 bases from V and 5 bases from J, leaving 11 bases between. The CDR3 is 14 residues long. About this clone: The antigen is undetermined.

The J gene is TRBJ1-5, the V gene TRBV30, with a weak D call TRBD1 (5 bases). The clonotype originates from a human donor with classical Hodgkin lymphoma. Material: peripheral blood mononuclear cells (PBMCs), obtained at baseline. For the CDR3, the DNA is TGTGCCTGGAGTGTACTGGGGGGGGATCAGCCCCAGCATTTT. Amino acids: CAWSVLGGDQPQHF. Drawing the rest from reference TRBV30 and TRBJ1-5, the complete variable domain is SQTIHQWPATLVQPVGSPLSLECTVEGTSNPNLYWYRQAAGRGLQLLFYSVGIGQISSEVPQNLSASRPQDRQFILSSKKLLLSDSGFYLCAWSVLGGDQPQHFGDGTRLSIL.